A selection of T cell receptor beta chains follows, all from one sample in a study of identical twins. Each CDR3 protein gets one entry after TCRdb re-called the 5' RACE reads with MiXCR. This sample has roughly 720,000 distinct CDR3 sequences; roughly 20% occur once, and the top ten carry 10% to 15%. The sample also formed part of further work on T cells expressing NK-cell markers.

Sequenced sample: PBMCs. Source of these receptors: a young woman in good health. CDR3s include the opening cysteine and the closing phenylalanine or tryptophan. The D gene is left open where the match is weak. Clone sizes are given selectively: once, few, many, or a class where the clone is expanded.

d_call	j_call	clone_size	v_call	cdr3_nt	cdr3_aa
NA	TRBJ1-2	few	TRBV12-3/TRBV12-4	TGTGCCAGCAGTGCGAGGACGATCCGTGGCTACACCTTC	CASSARTIRGYTF
TRBD2	TRBJ2-7	NA	TRBV6-1	TGTGCCAGCAGTAAAAGCGGACTAGGGAACTACGAGCAGTACTTC	CASSKSGLGNYEQYF
NA	TRBJ1-2	NA	TRBV9	TGTGCCAGCAGCCCAGAGGACGGATATGGCTACACCTTC	CASSPEDGYGYTF
NA	TRBJ2-3	NA	TRBV6-2/TRBV6-3	TGTGCCAGCAGTCGCGGGCCTAGGGCTAGCACAGATACGCAGTATTTT	CASSRGPRASTDTQYF
NA	TRBJ2-7	NA	TRBV7-9	TGTGCCAGCAGCTTAGTACTATCTGGGATCTACGAGCAGTACTTC	CASSLVLSGIYEQYF
NA	TRBJ2-1	few	TRBV7-6	TGTGCCAGCAGCTTATTTGGTTGGAATGAGCAGTTCTTC	CASSLFGWNEQFF
NA	TRBJ1-4	many	TRBV6-1	TGTGCCAGCTCTCCGGGACTTTCGAATGAAAAACTGTTTTTT	CASSPGLSNEKLFF
TRBD2	TRBJ2-1	few	TRBV10-3	TGTGCCACCGACTACGGGACTAGCGGGGGCAATGAGCAGTTCTTC	CATDYGTSGGNEQFF
NA	TRBJ2-2	few	TRBV20-1	TGCAGTGCTAGTCGGTGGGGGAGCACCGGGGAGCTGTTTTTT	CSASRWGSTGELFF
NA	TRBJ2-5	NA	TRBV2	TGTGCCAGCAGCGAGGCGGCTTACCAAGAGACCCAGTACTTC	CASSEAAYQETQYF
NA	TRBJ2-3	NA	TRBV20-1	TGCAGTGCCATATCCCCCAGGGTGGGCACAGATACGCAGTATTTT	CSAISPRVGTDTQYF
NA	TRBJ2-1	NA	TRBV10-3	TGTGCCATCGGCGACGGGAGCAGCTCCTACAATGAGCAGTTCTTC	CAIGDGSSSYNEQFF
NA	TRBJ2-3	few	TRBV12-3/TRBV12-4	TGTGCCAGCAGCCAAACGGTCAACCCATACACAGATACGCAGTATTTT	CASSQTVNPYTDTQYF
TRBD1	TRBJ2-2	few	TRBV18	TGTGCCAGCTCACCGACAGGGGATTCTTCCGGGGAGCTGTTTTTT	CASSPTGDSSGELFF
NA	TRBJ1-2	many	TRBV12-3/TRBV12-4	TGTGCCAGCAGTTTGACGGGCAGGCGACTGTATGGCTACACCTTC	CASSLTGRRLYGYTF
TRBD1	TRBJ2-1	few	TRBV4-3	TGCGCCAGCAGCCAAGATCCGGGACAGGGGGTAAATGAGCAGTTCTTC	CASSQDPGQGVNEQFF
NA	TRBJ1-1	few	TRBV6-1	TGTGCCAGCAGTGAAGCAGTGTTGCGGATCACTGAAGCTTTCTTT	CASSEAVLRITEAFF
TRBD2	TRBJ2-1	few	TRBV20-1	TGCAGTGCTACAACTAGCGGGGCGGGGGGTGAGCAGTTCTTC	CSATTSGAGGEQFF
TRBD1	TRBJ1-6	few	TRBV20-1	TGCAGTGCTAGTGGGGCATCAGGACAGGTGAATTCACCCCTCCACTTT	CSASGASGQVNSPLHF
TRBD2	TRBJ2-1	NA	TRBV12-3/TRBV12-4	TGTGCCAGCAGGTTTGGGACTAGCCTCGGCAATGAGCAGTTCTTC	CASRFGTSLGNEQFF
TRBD1	TRBJ1-1	few	TRBV7-2	TGTGCCAGCAGCCCGACAGGGGTTGGAACTGAAGCTTTCTTT	CASSPTGVGTEAFF
TRBD2	TRBJ2-7	few	TRBV9	TGTGCCAGCAGCGTAGGGCCGACTAGCAGCTCCTACGAGCAGTACTTC	CASSVGPTSSSYEQYF
NA	TRBJ1-1	NA	TRBV15	TGTGCCACCAGCAGAGATCGAACGGTGAACACTGAAGCTTTCTTT	CATSRDRTVNTEAFF
TRBD2	TRBJ2-2	NA	TRBV7-8	TGTGCCAGCAGCTTAGGTCCGGGAGGAGGTACCGGGGAGCTGTTTTTT	CASSLGPGGGTGELFF
TRBD2	TRBJ2-5	few	TRBV5-1	TGCGCCAGCAGCTCAGGTAGCGGGAGTGGAGAGACCCAGTACTTC	CASSSGSGSGETQYF
TRBD1	TRBJ2-3	NA	TRBV20-1	TGCAGTGCTAGGAGCCAAGACAGGGGAGATACGCAGTATTTT	CSARSQDRGDTQYF
NA	TRBJ1-6	few	TRBV18	TGTGCCAGCTCACCGCACAGGGCTGGTCGATCACCCCTCCACTTT	CASSPHRAGRSPLHF
TRBD1	TRBJ1-6	few	TRBV27	TGTGCCAGCAGTTTGGGACAGGGTTCGCCTTCACCCCTCCACTTT	CASSLGQGSPSPLHF
TRBD2	TRBJ2-5	NA	TRBV15	TGTGCCACCAGCACGCGGACTAGCGGGAGTATTCGAGAGACCCAGTACTTC	CATSTRTSGSIRETQYF
NA	TRBJ2-7	NA	TRBV6-2/TRBV6-3	TGTGCCAGCAGCCTCGGCCCCGCCAACGAGCAGTACTTC	CASSLGPANEQYF
TRBD2	TRBJ2-1	NA	TRBV18	TGTGCCAGCTCTGGGACTAGCGGGTTGGATGAGCAGTTCTTC	CASSGTSGLDEQFF
TRBD2	TRBJ2-1	many	TRBV12-3/TRBV12-4	TGTGCCAGCAGTGGACCGCGGGGGGGAACCTCCATGAGCTCCTACAATGAGCAGTTCTTC	CASSGPRGGTSMSSYNEQFF
NA	TRBJ1-6	NA	TRBV5-1	TGCGCCAGCAGCTTGGCGGCAGCAAATTCACCCCTCCACTTT	CASSLAAANSPLHF
NA	TRBJ1-6	many	TRBV5-6	TGTGCCAGCAGCTTGGCCAGGCCTAAGATGACGATTCTCCACTTT	CASSLARPKMTILHF
NA	TRBJ1-2	NA	TRBV6-1	TGTGCCATCCAGACCGCCACCACTCCTAACTATGGCTACACCTTC	CAIQTATTPNYGYTF
NA	TRBJ2-1	NA	TRBV6-1	TGTGCCAGCAGTGGGTACCAGATCAATGAGCAGTTCTTC	CASSGYQINEQFF
NA	TRBJ2-7	NA	TRBV12-3/TRBV12-4	TGTGCCAGCAGCTCCCGTCTCCAGGGGCAGTACTTC	CASSSRLQGQYF
NA	TRBJ2-1	NA	TRBV5-6	TGTGCCAGCAGCTTGGCAGGGCGGACCCTTGGGCAGTTCTTC	CASSLAGRTLGQFF
TRBD1	TRBJ1-2	NA	TRBV12-3/TRBV12-4	TGTGCCAGCAGGAGACAGGGGGCGCCCCCCTATGGCTACACCTTC	CASRRQGAPPYGYTF
NA	TRBJ2-3	NA	TRBV5-1	TGCGCCAGCACCGGCAGTGCTATTACTAGCACAGATACGCAGTATTTT	CASTGSAITSTDTQYF
NA	TRBJ2-1	many	TRBV6-2/TRBV6-3	TGTGCCAGCAGTTACCTGGGCTATGAGCAGTTCTTC	CASSYLGYEQFF
TRBD2	TRBJ2-7	NA	TRBV25-1	TGTGCCAGCAGTGAAACTAGCGGGGGATACGAGCAGTACTTC	CASSETSGGYEQYF
NA	TRBJ1-2	NA	TRBV20-1	TGCAGTGCTAGTGGCCTCAGCTATGGCTACACCTTC	CSASGLSYGYTF
NA	TRBJ1-1	few	TRBV29-1	TGCAGCGTTGAGGTGATTGGTTTAAACACTGAAGCTTTCTTT	CSVEVIGLNTEAFF
TRBD1	TRBJ2-7	NA	TRBV2	TGTGCCAGCAGGGACAGGGGGACGGTGCAGTACTTC	CASRDRGTVQYF
NA	TRBJ2-3	many	TRBV20-1	TGCAGTGCTAGAACAACAATCACCACAGATACGCAGTATTTT	CSARTTITTDTQYF